Listed here are 27 T cell receptor beta chains from one sample, sequenced in a study of T cells in localized non-small cell lung cancer. Sequenced by immunoSEQ multiplex PCR; TCRdb stores in-frame clones only, minus some. The data hold approximately 30,000 clones, with approximately 90% observed a single time. The source material was peripheral blood, sampled before any cancer treatment. The receptors shown here come from a woman aged 18 to 50 with stage I lung adenocarcinoma.

The chain links TRBV2 to TRBJ1-2, with D possibly being TRBD1 (5 bases). V was pared by 10 bases and J by 5 bases, with 14 bases between. CDR3 length equals 12 residues. Germline V gene sequence: CDR1 SNHLY, CDR2 FYNNEI. The CDR3 loop reads CATLTDVYGYTF. CDR3 nucleotide sequence: TGTGCCACACTGACAGACGTATATGGCTACACCTTC.

This chain uses TRBV11-2 with TRBJ2-7; TRBD1 is a possible D gene (5 bases). The CDR3 covers 13 residues. Trimming removed 5 bases at V and 0 bases at J, with 8 bases between. In germline, CDR1 is SGHAT, CDR2 FQNNGV. The DNA for the CDR3 is TGTGCCAGCAGCAATCAGGGCTCCTACGAGCAGTACTTC. Protein product: CASSNQGSYEQYF.

J is TRBJ1-1 and V is TRBV11-2, with D unresolved. Per the germline V gene, CDR1 is SGHAT and CDR2 is FQNNGV. The CDR3 has 15 amino acids. V was cut by 1 base and J by 1 base, with 10 bases left in between. DNA for the CDR3: TGTGCCAGCAGCTTAGGCCCGGGGAAGAACACTGAAGCTTTCTTT. Amino acids: CASSLGPGKNTEAFF.

The chain joins TRBV4-1 to TRBJ2-2; D is perhaps TRBD1 (6 bases). CDR3 length equals 16 residues. The germline V and J ends were trimmed by 1 base and 3 bases, with 12 bases remaining between them. Per germline, CDR1 MGHRA and CDR2 YSYEKL. CDR3 residues: CASSQGTGRDTGELFF. The CDR3 coding sequence is TGCGCCAGCAGCCAAGGCACAGGGCGGGACACCGGGGAGCTGTTTTTT.

The chain has TRBV4-1 and TRBJ2-3; 11 nucleotides line up with TRBD2. CDR1 MGHRA and CDR2 YSYEKL come from the germline V gene. This CDR3 spans 17 amino acids. With 0 bases clipped from V and 3 bases from J, the junction kept 5 bases outside the gene matches. In DNA, the CDR3 is TGCGCCAGCAGCCAAGATAGCGTAGCGGGAGGGACAGATACGCAGTATTTT. Its protein is CASSQDSVAGGTDTQYF.

This rearrangement joins TRBV5-1 to TRBJ2-5, with unresolved D. Trimming removed 0 bases from V and 1 base from J, with 13 bases in between. Germline V gene lookup returns CDR1 SGHRS and CDR2 YFSETQ. The CDR3 has 16 residues. This chain's CDR3 is CASSLDPAPTQETQYF. The CDR3 DNA is TGCGCCAGCAGCTTGGACCCAGCCCCAACCCAAGAGACCCAGTACTTC.

The gene calls are TRBV2 and TRBJ2-3, with D uncertain. V was clipped by 8 bases and J by 2 bases, with 5 bases between them. The V gene's germline CDR1 is SNHLY and CDR2 FYNNEI. CDR3 length equals 11 residues. DNA of the CDR3: TGTGCCAGCGGAGACACAGATACGCAGTATTTT. Translated: CASGDTDTQYF.

This clone was picked up a small number of times. The gene calls are TRBV6-1 and TRBJ1-1, with D perhaps TRBD1 (6 bases). Trimming took 10 bases from V and 3 from J, leaving 18 bases between them. This CDR3 has 14 residues. The V gene's germline CDR1 is MNHNS and CDR2 SASEGT. The CDR3, as DNA: TGTGCCACCTCCTGGAGGGGGAGGGACACTGAAGCTTTCTTT. Its protein is CATSWRGRDTEAFF.

This sequence joins TRBV6-6 and TRBJ2-7, with 9 bases matching TRBD2. From germline, CDR1 is MNHNY and CDR2 SVGAGI (reference sequence). CDR3 length: 16 residues. The V and J ends lost 0 bases and 7 bases, in that order; junction bases with no gene match: 10. The CDR3 region is CASSYSRGGRAEEQYF. The CDR3 nucleotides are TGTGCCAGCAGTTACTCGAGGGGCGGGAGGGCCGAAGAGCAGTACTTC.

The chain employs TRBV5-6 and TRBJ1-3; D is uncertain. Deletions cut 2 bases from V and 4 bases from J, with 10 bases between. The CDR3 runs 14 residues. Per germline, CDR1 SGHDT and CDR2 YYEEEE. The CDR3, as DNA: TGTGCCAGCAGCTTCGGTCCAGTGGGAAACACCATATATTTT. Its translation is CASSFGPVGNTIYF.

The chain employs TRBV30 and TRBJ2-3; D is perhaps TRBD2 (6 bases). Between the trimmed V and J ends, which lost 4 bases and 5 bases, there was a span of 13 bases. CDR1 is GTSNPN, CDR2 SVGIG, per germline (reference sequence). CDR3 length: 13 residues. CDR3 nucleotide sequence: TGTGCCTGGACTAGCAGGAGGGGAGATACGCAGTATTTT. It encodes CAWTSRRGDTQYF.

The chain joins TRBV27 to TRBJ1-2; tentatively, D is TRBD1 (5 bases). The germline CDR1 and CDR2 sequences are MNHEY and SMNVEV (reference sequence). The CDR3 sequence is 14 residues long. V lost 4 bases and J 4 bases, leaving 13 bases between the germline ends. As DNA, the CDR3 is TGTGCCAGCAGTTACGGAAACCAGGGCTATGGCTACACCTTC. The encoded protein is CASSYGNQGYGYTF.

V gene TRBV19 combines with J gene TRBJ2-3; 9 nucleotides match TRBD2. Germline V CDR1 and CDR2: LNHDA, SQIVND (reference sequence). The V gene end was trimmed by 1 base and the J gene end by 0 bases; junction bases not matched to a gene: 2. The CDR3 spans 16 residues. The CDR3 sequence is CASSIVSGRSTDTQYF. DNA for the CDR3: TGTGCCAGTAGTATAGTTAGCGGGAGAAGCACAGATACGCAGTATTTT.

The chain carries TRBV7-9 and TRBJ2-1, with D unresolved. Germline CDR1 SEHNR, CDR2 FQNEAQ (reference sequence). Trimming removed 0 bases at V and 10 bases at J, with 7 bases between. The CDR3 is made up of 12 amino acids. In DNA form, the CDR3 reads TGTGCCAGCAGCTTAGCGGTGAACGAGCAGTTCTTC. The encoded protein is CASSLAVNEQFF.

The chain links TRBV6-5 to TRBJ1-1; possibly TRBD1 for D (6 bases). The CDR3 is 14 amino acids. CDR1 is MNHEY and CDR2 is SVGAGI in the germline V gene. Trimming pared 4 bases from V and 8 bases from J, leaving 17 bases between. In DNA, the CDR3 is TGTGCCAGCAGTTCCTATCAGGGGTATAGCGAAGCTTTCTTT. It translates to CASSSYQGYSEAFF.

This chain joins TRBV7-9 and TRBJ2-7; the match to TRBD1 covers 12 bases. The CDR3 loop spans 15 amino acids. The germline CDR1 and CDR2 sequences are SEHNR and FQNEAQ (reference sequence). The ends lost 4 bases at V and 2 bases at J; junction bases unmatched: 3. The DNA of the CDR3 is TGTGCCAGCAGCTGGGGGACAGGGGGCACCTACGAGCAGTACTTC. Its translation is CASSWGTGGTYEQYF.

This clone was found a few times. The V call is TRBV5-1, the J call TRBJ1-1, with D possibly TRBD1 on 5 matching bases. This CDR3 region has 13 residues. Germline V gene sequence: CDR1 SGHRS, CDR2 YFSETQ. V was pared by 4 bases and J by 3 bases, with 10 bases between. The CDR3 loop is CASSLQEDTEAFF. DNA for the CDR3: TGCGCCAGCAGCCTACAGGAAGACACTGAAGCTTTCTTT.

The rearrangement joins TRBV29-1 to TRBJ1-4; possible D gene TRBD1, 5 bases. The CDR3 sequence is 14 residues long. The V end lost 3 bases, the J end lost 10 bases, and 18 bases lay between the germline ends. Germline values: CDR1 SQVTM, CDR2 ANQGSEA. DNA for the CDR3: TGCAGCGTTGATGGGGCAGATTCGCCTGGAAAACTGTTTTTT. Its translation is CSVDGADSPGKLFF.

With respect to this clone: A junction boundary mismatches the germline segment, possibly from a read error. This rearrangement joins TRBV7-7 to TRBJ2-1; D possibly uses TRBD1 or TRBD2 (6 bases each). Germline V gives CDR1 SSHAT, CDR2 FNYEAQ (reference sequence). This CDR3 has 16 amino acids. In DNA form, the CDR3 reads TGTGCTAGCAGCTGGGGGCCGGGCGGGACCTACAATGAGCAGTTCTTC. Translation: CASSWGPGGTYNEQFF.

The chain uses TRBV2 and TRBJ1-4; D is undetermined. The V end was cut by 3 bases, the J end by 6 bases, with 11 bases between. CDR1 is SNHLY and CDR2 is FYNNEI in the germline V gene. This CDR3 contains 14 residues. The CDR3 bases are TGTGCCAGCAGTGATCGACGGGAGGATGAAAAACTGTTTTTT. It specifies CASSDRREDEKLFF.

This clone was recorded once. The chain employs TRBV28 and TRBJ2-5; 14 nucleotides line up with TRBD2. This CDR3 has 17 amino acids. CDR1 is MDHEN and CDR2 is SYDVKM in the germline V gene. The ends lost 6 bases at V and 5 bases at J; junction bases unmatched: 11. CDR3 bases: TGTGCCAGCAGCAGAGGGGGACTAGCGGGAGCCGGGGAGACCCAGTACTTC. It is translated as CASSRGGLAGAGETQYF.

The V gene is TRBV6-1, the J gene TRBJ2-5, with no clear D. V was pared by 1 base and J by 4 bases, with 4 bases between. The CDR3 runs to 12 residues. Germline assignment: CDR1 MNHNS and CDR2 SASEGT. The CDR3 DNA reads as TGTGCCAGCAGTGAAGGGGGAGAGACCCAGTACTTC. Protein sequence: CASSEGGETQYF.

This clone was detected a few times. The chain uses TRBV2 and TRBJ1-5; no clear D. The CDR3 runs to 14 residues. The germline V gene has CDR1 SNHLY and CDR2 FYNNEI. V was pared by 4 bases and J by 5 bases, with 12 bases between. CDR3 bases: TGTGCCAGCAGTGTTTCAGTAACCCATCAGCCCCAGCATTTT. Translation: CASSVSVTHQPQHF. The whole variable domain, remainder taken from reference TRBV2 and TRBJ1-5, is EPEVTQTPSHQVTQMGQEVILRCVPISNHLYFYWYRQILGQKVEFLVSFYNNEISEKSEIFDDQFSVERPDGSNFTLKIRSTKLEDSAMYFCASSVSVTHQPQHFGDGTRLSIL.

The gene calls are TRBV7-8 and TRBJ2-3; 7 bases line up with TRBD2. Germline V gene lookup returns CDR1 SGHVS and CDR2 FQNEAQ. Unmatched junction bases numbered 18, after V lost 1 base and J lost 14 bases. CDR3 length equals 16 residues. The CDR3 protein is CASSLDGASGLTLRYF. CDR3 nucleotides: TGTGCCAGCAGCTTAGATGGGGCTAGCGGTCTTACCTTAAGGTATTTT.

The chain joins TRBV6-5 to TRBJ1-6; 7 nucleotides match TRBD1. From germline, CDR1 is MNHEY and CDR2 SVGAGI. Trimming removed 7 bases from V and 12 bases from J; junction bases left unmatched: 15. There are 15 residues in the CDR3. CDR3 sequence: CASNQRDSQRGPLHF. The CDR3 DNA reads as TGTGCCAGCAACCAGAGGGACAGTCAACGAGGACCCCTCCACTTT.

In DNA form, the CDR3 reads TGTGCTAGTGGAAAAGGAGTCACAGATACGCAGTATTTT. Its protein product is CASGKGVTDTQYF. The chain joins TRBV12-5 to TRBJ2-3, with unresolved D. Looked up from germline, CDR1 is LGHNT and CDR2 is FRNRAP. With 6 bases removed from V and 2 bases from J, the gap between germline ends came to 9 bases. This CDR3 comprises 13 residues.

The chain employs TRBV5-5 and TRBJ1-1, with TRBD1 as a possible D gene (5 bases). The germline V gene has CDR1 SGHKS and CDR2 YYEKEE (reference sequence). The germline V and J ends were trimmed by 0 bases and 8 bases, with 14 bases remaining between them. The CDR3 spans 14 residues. CDR3 sequence: CASSLAHRTPEAFF. CDR3 in DNA: TGTGCCAGCAGCTTGGCCCACCGGACACCCGAAGCTTTCTTT.